This TCR beta chain was sequenced for a study of shared clonotypes between healthy human individuals. Findings and caveats of the study: Naive subsets usually exceeded memory subsets in estimated richness.

Germline V gene data show CDR1 as PRHDT and CDR2 as FYEKMQ (reference sequence). This CDR3 has 15 amino acids. The germline V and J ends were trimmed by 2 bases and 1 base, with 11 bases remaining between them. Of note for this clone: The antigen is undetermined.

The method was immunoSEQ multiplex PCR; TCRdb's version includes in-frame clones alone and lacks a portion of them. The data contain 2 million to 2.5 million clones, 80% to 95% of them singletons. Healthy HIV-negative adults without recent acute infections or vaccinations served as donors. The investigators split CD4+ cells into a CD45RA+ naive subset and a CD45RA-negative memory subset. This TCR derives from a young man in good health. Some clones in this sample may be carry-over from other donors' samples. The chain has TRBV13 and TRBJ1-1; D might be TRBD1 (6 bases). The sequenced sample consisted of naive CD4+ T cells from PBMCs. Stated subset: CD45RA+ positively selected. The CDR3 protein is CASSLHLTGNTEAFF. As DNA, the CDR3 is TGTGCCAGCAGCTTACACCTGACAGGGAACACTGAAGCTTTCTTT.